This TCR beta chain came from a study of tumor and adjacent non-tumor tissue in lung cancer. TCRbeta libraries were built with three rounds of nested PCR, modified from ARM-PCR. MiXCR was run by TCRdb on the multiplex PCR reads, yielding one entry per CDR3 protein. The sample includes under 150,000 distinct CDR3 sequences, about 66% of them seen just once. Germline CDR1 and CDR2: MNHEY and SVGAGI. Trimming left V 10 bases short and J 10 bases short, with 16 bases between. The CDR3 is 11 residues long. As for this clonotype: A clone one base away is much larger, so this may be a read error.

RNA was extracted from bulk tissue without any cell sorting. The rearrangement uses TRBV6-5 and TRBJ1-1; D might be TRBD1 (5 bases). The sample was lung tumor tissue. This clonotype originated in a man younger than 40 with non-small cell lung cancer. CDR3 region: CATTNVGGAFF. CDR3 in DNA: TGTGCCACCACCAATGTGGGGGGAGCTTTCTTT.